This T cell receptor (beta chain) is drawn from a study of blood T cell repertoires in COVID-19. Study summary: Nucleic acid was either cDNA or gDNA, and it came from T cells, B-cell-depleted T cells, or PBMCs.

In the original analysis: Counts of nucleated cells, estimated from reference gene primer amplification, were obtained. The data were produced by immunoSEQ multiplex PCR, yet TCRdb's version contains in-frame clones alone and is incomplete. V, J and clone size are taken as reported in that table, and D and trimming were inferred from the DNA itself. The sample shows hundreds of thousands of clones, roughly 89% of them seen only once. Participants were aged about 18 to 95 years, lived in about two dozen US areas, and enrolled virtually. This clone was counted only a few times. V gave up 0 bases and J gave up 11 bases, with 10 bases separating them. The germline gives CDR1 GTSNPN, CDR2 SVGIG (reference sequence). This CDR3 is 12 amino acids long.

Sequencing was done on a sample of PBMCs or T cells enriched from blood (not recorded which). The source of this sequence is a woman aged 25 to 45 who had recovered from COVID-19. The rearrangement joins TRBV30 to TRBJ1-4; no definite D call. CDR3 sequence: CAWSVRRGKLFF. In DNA, the CDR3 is TGTGCCTGGAGTGTACGTCGAGGCAAACTGTTTTTT.